The following is a TCR beta chain sequence with its context. Its antigen is still unknown. In each case, RNA was isolated and then reverse transcribed into cDNA as the sequencing template. Data came from immunoSEQ multiplex PCR; TCRdb stores just in-frame clones and leaves some out. The profile shows 50,000 to 65,000 clones, 40% to 55% of them singletons. There are 13 residues in the CDR3. J lost 6 bases, V lost 6 bases, and 4 bases had no gene match. Germline V lookup: CDR1 MDHEN, CDR2 SYDVKM. The data are from a study of CD8+ T cells in alopecia areata. Study background: Treated patients were given oral tofacitinib, which was dosed at 5 to 10 mg twice daily.

Notes on the study in general: An increase in clonality over normal scalp was evident in lesional scalp, especially alopecia totalis/universalis. Treatment with tofacitinib significantly lowered scalp clonality and reduced expanded CD8+ clones among the top 100.

As for treatment: oral pan-JAK inhibitor, 5-10 mg twice daily. This chain connects TRBV28 to TRBJ1-2, with 10 bases matching TRBD1. The sequencing here drew on CD8+ T cells sorted from blood, taken between weeks 36 and 40, from a patient treated with tofacitinib. This clonotype was sampled from a human donor with alopecia areata. The CDR3 loop reads CASRGTGVHGYTF. CDR3 in DNA: TGTGCCAGCAGGGGGACAGGGGTTCATGGCTACACCTTC.